These 23 T cell receptor beta chains were all obtained from the same sample, sequenced in a study of PD-L1 blockade in urothelial cancer. Repertoires were generated with immunoSEQ multiplex PCR, while TCRdb's copy carries only in-frame clones and drops some. The sample comprises some 74,000 clones, 85% of which are singletons, and roughly 7.3% rests with the top ten. Time point specified: pretreatment peripheral blood. Here the sequenced sample was PBMCs, taken around atezolizumab (anti-PD-L1) treatment. These receptors were obtained from a middle-aged man with urothelial cancer.

The chain employs TRBV7-3 and TRBJ2-1; tentative D call: TRBD2 (6 bases). The CDR3 is 13 amino acids. Germline V gene lookup returns CDR1 SGHTA and CDR2 FQGTGA. Trimming removed 2 bases from V and 9 bases from J, with 11 bases in between. The CDR3 nucleotides are TGTGCCAGCAGCTTATCGGGAGTTAGTGAGCAGTTCTTC. Translating gives CASSLSGVSEQFF. Filled out from reference TRBV7-3 and TRBJ2-1, the complete variable domain reads GAGVSQTPSNKVTEKGKYVELRCDPISGHTALYWYRQSLGQGPEFLIYFQGTGAADDSGLPNDRFFAVRPEGSVSTLKIQRTERGDSAVYLCASSLSGVSEQFFGPGTRLTVL.

The chain uses TRBV7-3 and TRBJ1-1; tentative D call: TRBD1 (5 bases). CDR1 is SGHTA, CDR2 FQGTGA, per germline. The CDR3 loop spans 13 amino acids. The germline V and J ends were trimmed by 5 bases and 1 base, with 8 bases remaining between them. As DNA, the CDR3 is TGTGCCAGCAGCGAAACAGGGAACACTGAAGCTTTCTTT. This encodes CASSETGNTEAFF.

This sequence joins TRBV11-2 and TRBJ2-5, with 10 bases that match TRBD2. V was pared by 4 bases and J by 6 bases, with 5 bases of the junction left unmatched. The length of the CDR3 is 14 residues. CDR1 and CDR2 (germline): SGHAT, FQNNGV. The CDR3 nucleotides are TGTGCCAGCAGCTCCAATAGCGGGAGGCAGACCCAGTACTTC. It encodes CASSSNSGRQTQYF. The full variable domain, rest sourced from reference TRBV11-2 and TRBJ2-5, is EAGVAQSPRYKIIEKRQSVAFWCNPISGHATLYWYQQILGQGPKLLIQFQNNGVVDDSQLPKDRFSAERLKGVDSTLKIQPAKLEDSAVYLCASSSNSGRQTQYFGPGTRLLVL.

This clone showed up just a few times. The chain employs TRBV4-3 and TRBJ1-2; TRBD1 matches 7 bases. V lost 0 bases to trimming and J lost 2 bases; unmatched junction nucleotides: 3. The germline V gene has CDR1 LGHNA and CDR2 YSLEER. The CDR3 runs 15 residues. The CDR3 is CASSQDPGGNYGYTF. For the CDR3, the DNA is TGCGCCAGCAGCCAAGATCCAGGGGGAAACTATGGCTACACCTTC.

The chain employs TRBV10-3 and TRBJ2-2; TRBD2 might be the D (7 bases). CDR1 and CDR2 from the germline V gene are ENHRY and SYGVKD. The ends were cut back, 11 bases at V and 0 bases at J, with 25 bases in the middle. This CDR3 has 18 residues. The CDR3 DNA follows: TGTGCCTCAAGAGGACAGACCGGGACTATATCGAACACCGGGGAGCTGTTTTTT. Translated: CASRGQTGTISNTGELFF.

V is TRBV6-5 and J is TRBJ2-1; D may be TRBD2 (5 bases). Trimming left V 5 bases short and J 7 bases short, with 18 bases between. The CDR3 sequence is 15 residues long. Germline V gives CDR1 MNHEY, CDR2 SVGAGI. The CDR3 bases are TGTGCCAGCAGTCGCTTAGTGGGGAGAACAAATGAGCAGTTCTTC. Its protein product is CASSRLVGRTNEQFF.

This sequence joins TRBV7-3 and TRBJ1-5, with a tentative D call TRBD1 (6 bases). The ends were cut back, 2 bases at V and 7 bases at J, with 9 bases in the middle. Germline V gene lookup returns CDR1 SGHTA and CDR2 FQGTGA. The CDR3 has 13 residues. The CDR3 region has the DNA TGTGCCAGCAGCTTAGAGAGGGGGCAGCCCCAGCATTTT. The encoded protein is CASSLERGQPQHF.

The V gene is TRBV4-3, the J gene TRBJ1-1; D is unresolved. The germline CDR1 and CDR2 sequences are LGHNA and YSLEER. The CDR3 length is 17 residues. The germline V and J ends were trimmed by 0 bases and 0 bases, with 14 bases remaining between them. For the CDR3, the DNA is TGCGCCAGCAGCCAAGATGCGCGACAAGTCATGAACACTGAAGCTTTCTTT. Amino acids: CASSQDARQVMNTEAFF.

The chain carries TRBV5-1 and TRBJ2-7, with D maybe TRBD1 (5 bases). The CDR3 has 12 amino acids. V was pared by 4 bases and J by 3 bases, with 8 bases between. Germline loops: CDR1 SGHRS, CDR2 YFSETQ. CDR3 sequence: CASSLQGYEQYF. The CDR3 DNA is TGCGCCAGCAGCCTCCAGGGCTACGAGCAGTACTTC. The complete variable domain, with remaining parts taken from reference TRBV5-1 and TRBJ2-7, reads KAGVTQTPRYLIKTRGQQVTLSCSPISGHRSVSWYQQTPGQGLQFLFEYFSETQRNKGNFPGRFSGRQFSNSRSEMNVSTLELGDSALYLCASSLQGYEQYFGPGTRLTVT.

There are a few counts of this clone. The genes are TRBV7-2 and TRBJ2-5, with TRBD2 matching 8 bases. Germline CDR1 and CDR2: SGHTA and FQGNSA. J lost 5 bases, V lost 5 bases, and 10 bases had no gene match. The CDR3 consists of 15 residues. The CDR3 nucleotides are TGTGCCAGCAGCCCATACCGGGAGGGCCGTGAGACCCAGTACTTC. This sequence encodes CASSPYREGRETQYF.

This clone was picked up one time. The chain recombines TRBV5-1 with TRBJ1-3, with 7 bases that match TRBD1. Germline V gives CDR1 SGHRS, CDR2 YFSETQ. The V gene end was trimmed by 6 bases and the J gene end by 0 bases; junction bases not matched to a gene: 9. This CDR3 region has 16 residues. DNA for the CDR3: TGCGCCAGCACCGGGCCGGGACAGAGCTCTGGAAACACCATATATTTT. It yields the protein CASTGPGQSSGNTIYF.

This clone showed up just once. The rearrangement links TRBV6-1 to TRBJ2-5; possibly TRBD2 for D (5 bases). This CDR3 is built from 13 residues. V lost 6 bases and J lost 2, with 10 bases in between. Germline V gives CDR1 MNHNS, CDR2 SASEGT. The CDR3 sequence: CASRQSGQETQYF. CDR3 DNA: TGTGCCAGCAGACAGAGCGGACAAGAGACCCAGTACTTC.

This chain uses TRBV28 with TRBJ2-5, with a possible D match to TRBD2 (5 bases). Germline-derived CDR1 and CDR2 are MDHEN and SYDVKM. The CDR3 has 16 amino acids. V lost 6 bases and J lost 5, with 22 bases in between. CDR3 sequence reads: CASRPLFGVRSETQYF. The CDR3 DNA is TGTGCCAGCAGACCGCTTTTCGGGGTCCGTAGCGAGACCCAGTACTTC.

The chain couples TRBV29-1 to TRBJ1-1, with 8 bases identical to TRBD1. Per germline, CDR1 SQVTM and CDR2 ANQGSEA. This CDR3 has 14 residues. With V trimmed by 4 bases and J by 3 bases, 7 bases remained unmatched. The CDR3 region is CSVGDRGEYTEAFF. The CDR3, as DNA: TGCAGCGTTGGTGACAGGGGAGAGTACACTGAAGCTTTCTTT. The variable domain in full, with the rest retrieved from reference TRBV29-1 and TRBJ1-1, is SAVISQKPSRDICQRGTSLTIQCQVDSQVTMMFWYRQQPGQSLTLIATANQGSEATYESGFVIDKFPISRPNLTFSTLTVSNMSPEDSSIYLCSVGDRGEYTEAFFGQGTRLTVV.

The chain recombines TRBV7-8 with TRBJ1-2, with 7 bases aligning to TRBD1. After removal of 5 bases from V and 8 bases from J, the junction contained 11 bases not matched to a gene. CDR3 length: 14 amino acids. Germline V gives CDR1 SGHVS, CDR2 FQNEAQ. This chain's CDR3 is CASSPMTGSGGYTF. CDR3 DNA: TGTGCCAGCAGCCCCATGACAGGGTCAGGCGGCTACACCTTC.

The chain has TRBV7-6 and TRBJ2-5; TRBD1 matches at 7 bases. The CDR3 spans 17 residues. Germline lookup yields CDR1 SGHVS and CDR2 FNYEAQ. The trim removed 2 bases at V and 1 base at J, leaving 10 bases unmatched. The CDR3: CASSLNNYGTVQETQYF. CDR3 bases: TGTGCCAGCAGCTTAAATAACTACGGGACAGTCCAAGAGACCCAGTACTTC.

The chain couples TRBV29-1 to TRBJ2-7; D not certain. Trimming took 2 bases from V and 3 from J, leaving 11 bases between them. Germline CDR1 is SQVTM and CDR2 is ANQGSEA. The CDR3 has 13 amino acids. CDR3 bases: TGCAGCGTTGAACTCAACTCGGTCTACGAGCAGTACTTC. Amino acid sequence: CSVELNSVYEQYF.

This sequence joins TRBV4-2 and TRBJ2-3; D unresolved. With 0 bases removed from V and 0 bases from J, the gap between germline ends came to 10 bases. The germline V gene encodes CDR1 LGHNA and CDR2 YNFKEQ. CDR3 length: 16 amino acids. The chain's CDR3 is CASSQDEPASTDTQYF. The CDR3 nucleotides read TGTGCCAGCAGCCAAGACGAGCCTGCTAGCACAGATACGCAGTATTTT.

The genes are TRBV5-4 and TRBJ2-7, with 7 bases fitting TRBD2. V was pared by 5 bases and J by 0 bases, with 5 bases of the junction left unmatched. Germline values: CDR1 SGHNT, CDR2 YYREEE (reference sequence). CDR3 size: 14 residues. The CDR3 bases are TGTGCCAGCAGGAGCGGGACCGGCTCCTACGAGCAGTACTTC. Translated, it gives CASRSGTGSYEQYF.

The gene calls are TRBV11-2 and TRBJ2-2; TRBD2 agrees at 15 bases. Trimming cost V 5 bases and J 6 bases; bases outside gene matches: 7. The CDR3 loop spans 17 amino acids. Germline loops: CDR1 SGHAT, CDR2 FQNNGV. This chain's CDR3 is CASSVGLAGGPAGELFF. The CDR3 nucleotides are TGTGCCAGCAGCGTAGGACTAGCGGGAGGGCCAGCCGGGGAGCTGTTTTTT. The full variable domain, in which reference TRBV11-2 and TRBJ2-2 provide the parts outside the CDR3, is EAGVAQSPRYKIIEKRQSVAFWCNPISGHATLYWYQQILGQGPKLLIQFQNNGVVDDSQLPKDRFSAERLKGVDSTLKIQPAKLEDSAVYLCASSVGLAGGPAGELFFGEGSRLTVL.

The chain employs TRBV5-1 and TRBJ1-5, with 8 bases matching TRBD1. The CDR3 loop spans 15 amino acids. Germline CDR1 and CDR2: SGHRS and YFSETQ. V lost 1 base, J lost 5 bases, and 5 bases stayed unmatched. The CDR3 spells CASSLTPGGYQPQHF. The CDR3 DNA sequence: TGCGCCAGCAGCTTGACCCCAGGGGGCTATCAGCCCCAGCATTTT.

This chain links TRBV27 with TRBJ2-3; D is perhaps TRBD2 (6 bases). Looked up from germline, CDR1 is MNHEY and CDR2 is SMNVEV (reference sequence). V lost 3 bases and J 5 bases, leaving 15 bases between the germline ends. CDR3 length: 15 amino acids. CDR3 in DNA: TGTGCCAGCAGTTTGCGCGGGACCATCCAAGATACGCAGTATTTT. This codes for CASSLRGTIQDTQYF.

J is TRBJ1-5 and V is TRBV2; 7 bases are shared with TRBD1. V shed 6 bases and J 4 bases; nucleotides not matched to a gene: 3. This CDR3 region has 13 residues. Germline lookup yields CDR1 SNHLY and CDR2 FYNNEI. The CDR3 region has the DNA TGTGCCAGCAGGGACAGGAGAAATCAGCCCCAGCATTTT. Translated, it gives CASRDRRNQPQHF.